This T cell receptor (beta chain) stems from a study of shared clonotypes between healthy human individuals (dated by TCRdb to the early 2020s). Study-wide context: Three men and two women, aged 18 to 49 years, made up the cohort. Per donor, three plates each were used for CD4 naive and CD4 memory, two for CD8 naive, and one for CD8 memory. Blood TCR repertoires of about 5 healthy adults were deeply sequenced to estimate repertoire size and the extent of clonotype sharing between individuals. To increase sequencing depth and limit assay-specific biases, TCR repertoire library preparation and sequencing were carried out by different laboratories using diverse techniques. Per donor, leukapheresis produced somewhere between about 0.9 and 9 billion PBMCs.

The junction carries 12 bases between V and J, which are trimmed by 9 bases and 1 base respectively. Inclusive of the bounding cysteine and phenylalanine, the CDR3 is 13 residues long. The CDR3 DNA has 39 bases and is translated from base 1. For CDR1 and CDR2, the germline V gene lists SNHLY and FYNNEI. The study at large found these results: Naive subsets generally had larger estimated clonotype richness than memory subsets did. Compared with non-shared clonotypes, clonotypes shared by all four sorted-subset donors had higher generation probabilities. Only blood was sampled, and tissue TCR repertoires likely differ from those in blood. Rarefaction of sorted-subset datasets indicated incomplete sequencing despite the large sequencing depth. When a handful of donors were compared, the shared fraction of clonotypes was around 5.1% for naive CD4, 3.5% for naive CD8, roughly 2.5% for memory CD4, and less than 0.5% for memory CD8. Because the study included only a small number of donors, the genetic and exposure-history diversity represented was limited. Pairwise subsampling indicated that sequencing depth was expected to affect the degree of clonotype sharing among donors.

Of note for this clone: Its target antigen remains unknown. The record has no base qualities; no much larger clone is one base away. Other nucleotide sequences from this sample produce the same CDR3.

Using the deep immunoSEQ assay, TCR CDR3 regions were amplified from genomic DNA by multiplex PCR. Genomic DNA extracted from each cell subset was distributed evenly over all wells of several immunoSEQ 96-well plates, and each plate served as one replicate. For sorted subsets, each replicate PCR was loaded with around 200 ng genomic DNA, equivalent to some 27,000 T cell genomes. Purified libraries were measured with a Qubit 3.0 fluorometer, size-checked on a Bioanalyzer 2100, and measured again with the KAPA Library Quantification kit. A separate single-read 150-cycle Illumina NextSeq 550 flow cell was used to sequence each immunoSEQ 96-well plate. The original methods were these. Because only junctional sequences without quality scores were contained in the immunoSEQ output, filtering matching that applied to full-length reads could not be performed. Sequences were annotated with PyIR, a Python wrapper for IgBLAST v1.9, using IMGT germline references to assign V/J genes and CDR3. Reads with weak V/J assignments (E-value above 1e-6), missing CDR3, stop codons, out-of-frame junctions, or ambiguous translated residues were removed. V3J clonotypes were defined as sequences sharing the same inferred V gene, J gene, and CDR3 amino acid sequence. The percentage overlap between two repertoires was calculated by dividing the number of shared unique clonotypes by the size of the smaller repertoire. Repertoire richness was assessed with RTK rarefaction, the Chao1 estimator, and Recon v2.1 estimates of unobserved clonotypes. OLGA was used to compute generation probabilities for all TCRbeta clonotypes that the gDNA method yielded from four donors. TCRdb holds this immuneACCESS table with in-frame rearrangements only. Some clones are missing; in checked studies, unresolved V genes explain under half, and the rest has no known cause. V and J calls and clone size come straight from that table; D and trimming were deduced from the DNA. This sample gives 2,500,000 or so clones in total; around 92% of them show up just once. Approximately 0.41% of the sample is held by the ten biggest clonotypes.

Donors were healthy HIV-negative adults with no recently reported acute infections or vaccinations. All donors were Caucasian adults living in Nashville, Tennessee, USA. CD4+ T cells were enriched through magnetic negative selection, after which naive cells were positively selected on CD45RA and the remaining negative fraction served as the memory subset. After blood collection by leukapheresis, PBMCs were isolated using Ficoll-Histopaque density gradient centrifugation and then cryopreserved in the vapor phase of liquid nitrogen. Analytical flow cytometry was used to check the purity and quantity of every magnetically sorted T cell population. Each sorted fraction had its genomic DNA isolated and then quantified by UV absorbance on a Nanodrop 2000c.

Sequencing used naive CD4+ T cells from PBMCs. The cell subset or site label, as the study defines it: CD45RA+ positively selected. The sequence links TRBV2 to TRBJ2-5, and perhaps TRBD2 as D gene, on 5 matching bases. The sequence came from a man aged 18 to 30 in good health. Some clones in this sample may be carry-over from other donors' samples. The DNA sequence is given as TGTGCCAGTTCGCCGGGATCCCAAGAGACCCAGTACTTC. It encodes CASSPGSQETQYF. Beyond the CDR3, the reference TRBV2 and TRBJ2-5 genes provide the residues; the full variable domain reads: EPEVTQTPSHQVTQMGQEVILRCVPISNHLYFYWYRQILGQKVEFLVSFYNNEISEKSEIFDDQFSVERPDGSNFTLKIRSTKLEDSAMYFCASSPGSQETQYFGPGTRLLVL.